This T cell receptor beta chain is from a study of blood T cell repertoires in COVID-19. Germline values: CDR1 KGHSH, CDR2 LQKENI. With V trimmed by 2 bases and J by 4 bases, 12 bases remained unmatched. The CDR3 consists of 17 residues. Clones were read by immunoSEQ multiplex PCR, and TCRdb kept only the in-frame ones, dropping some. The repertoire holds about 670,000 clones, 90% seen once, with more than 0.25% in the top ten. Sample: peripheral blood. This TCR was sampled from a woman aged 18-29 years with acute or convalescent COVID-19. V usage is TRBV18 and J usage is TRBJ2-3; 7 bases line up with TRBD2. The CDR3 DNA sequence: TGTGCCAGCTCACCAACCAGCGGGGTTATCCGGCCAGATACGCAGTATTTT. It specifies CASSPTSGVIRPDTQYF.